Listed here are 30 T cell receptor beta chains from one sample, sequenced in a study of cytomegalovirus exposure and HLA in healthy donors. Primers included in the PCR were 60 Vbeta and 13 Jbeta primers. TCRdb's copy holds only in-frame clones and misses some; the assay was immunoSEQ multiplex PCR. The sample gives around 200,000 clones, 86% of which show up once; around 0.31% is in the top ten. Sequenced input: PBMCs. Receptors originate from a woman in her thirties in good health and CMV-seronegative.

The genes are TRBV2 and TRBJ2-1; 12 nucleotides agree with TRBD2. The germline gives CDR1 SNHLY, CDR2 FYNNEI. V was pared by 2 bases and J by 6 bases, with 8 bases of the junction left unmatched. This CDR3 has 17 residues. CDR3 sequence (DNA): TGTGCCAGCAGTGAACGGACTAGCGGGAATAAGGGCAATGAGCAGTTCTTC. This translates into CASSERTSGNKGNEQFF.

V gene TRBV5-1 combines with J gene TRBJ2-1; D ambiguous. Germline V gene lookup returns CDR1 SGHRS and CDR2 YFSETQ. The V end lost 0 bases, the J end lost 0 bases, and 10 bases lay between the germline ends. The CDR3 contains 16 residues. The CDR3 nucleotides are TGCGCCAGCAGCTTGGCTGATCTGAGCTCCTACAATGAGCAGTTCTTC. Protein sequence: CASSLADLSSYNEQFF.

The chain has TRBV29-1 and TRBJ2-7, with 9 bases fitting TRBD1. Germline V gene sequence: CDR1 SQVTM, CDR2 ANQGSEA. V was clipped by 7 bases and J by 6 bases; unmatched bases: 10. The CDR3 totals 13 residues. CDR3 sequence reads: CSASGTGIGEQYF. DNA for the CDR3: TGCAGCGCCTCCGGGACAGGGATAGGCGAGCAGTACTTC.

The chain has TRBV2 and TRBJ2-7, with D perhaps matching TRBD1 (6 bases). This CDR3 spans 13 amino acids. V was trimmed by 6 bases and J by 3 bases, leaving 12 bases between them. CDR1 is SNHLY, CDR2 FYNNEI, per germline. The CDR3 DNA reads TGTGCCAGCAGGGCAACAGGGTTCTACGAGCAGTACTTC. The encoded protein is CASRATGFYEQYF. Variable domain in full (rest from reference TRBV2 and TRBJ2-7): EPEVTQTPSHQVTQMGQEVILRCVPISNHLYFYWYRQILGQKVEFLVSFYNNEISEKSEIFDDQFSVERPDGSNFTLKIRSTKLEDSAMYFCASRATGFYEQYFGPGTRLTVT.

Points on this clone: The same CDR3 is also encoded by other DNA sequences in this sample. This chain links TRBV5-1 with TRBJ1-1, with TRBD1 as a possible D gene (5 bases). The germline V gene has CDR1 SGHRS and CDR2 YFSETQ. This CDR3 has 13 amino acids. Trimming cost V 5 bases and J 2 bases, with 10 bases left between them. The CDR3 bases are TGCGCCAGCAGTTCGCAGGGTAACACTGAAGCTTTCTTT. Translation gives CASSSQGNTEAFF.

DNA of the CDR3: TGTGCCAGCAGTCCCGGACTAAATCAAGAGACCCAGTACTTC. Translating it yields CASSPGLNQETQYF. The rearrangement links TRBV28 to TRBJ2-5; D possibly corresponds to TRBD2 (6 bases). The CDR3 is 14 residues long. Germline CDR1 reads MDHEN; CDR2 reads SYDVKM. Trimming stripped 5 bases from V and 2 bases from J, with 12 bases between.

CDR3 in amino acids: CASSIRGEKLFF. DNA for the CDR3: TGTGCCAGTAGTATAAGGGGTGAAAAACTGTTTTTT. The chain combines TRBV19 with TRBJ1-4, with D tentatively TRBD1 (5 bases). There are 12 residues in the CDR3. Looked up from germline, CDR1 is LNHDA and CDR2 is SQIVND (reference sequence). Trimming shortened V by 2 bases and J by 7 bases, and 5 bases separated the two germline ends.

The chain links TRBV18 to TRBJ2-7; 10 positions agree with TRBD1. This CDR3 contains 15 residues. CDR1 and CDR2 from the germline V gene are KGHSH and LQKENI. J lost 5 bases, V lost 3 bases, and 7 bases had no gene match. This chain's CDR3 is CASSPGDRGAHEQYF. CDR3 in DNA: TGTGCCAGCTCACCCGGGGACAGGGGCGCCCACGAGCAGTACTTC.

The CDR3 here is CASSYRQGRSGYTF. The DNA for the CDR3 is TGCGCCAGCAGCTACCGACAGGGAAGGAGTGGCTACACCTTC. The rearrangement uses TRBV4-1 and TRBJ1-2, with TRBD1 identical over 7 bases. CDR3 size: 14 residues. Trimming cost V 5 bases and J 7 bases; bases outside gene matches: 10. Germline V gene data show CDR1 as MGHRA and CDR2 as YSYEKL.

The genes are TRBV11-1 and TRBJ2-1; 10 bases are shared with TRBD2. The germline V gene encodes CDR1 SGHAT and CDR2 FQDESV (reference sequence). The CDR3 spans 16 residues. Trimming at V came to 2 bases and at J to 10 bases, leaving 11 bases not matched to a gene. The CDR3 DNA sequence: TGTGCCAGCAGCTTACTAGCGGGGGTACAATCAGGGGAGCAGTTCTTC. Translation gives CASSLLAGVQSGEQFF. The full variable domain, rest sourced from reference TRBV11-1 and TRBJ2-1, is EAEVAQSPRYKITEKSQAVAFWCDPISGHATLYWYRQILGQGPELLVQFQDESVVDDSQLPKDRFSAERLKGVDSTLKIQPAELGDSAMYLCASSLLAGVQSGEQFFGPGTRLTVL.

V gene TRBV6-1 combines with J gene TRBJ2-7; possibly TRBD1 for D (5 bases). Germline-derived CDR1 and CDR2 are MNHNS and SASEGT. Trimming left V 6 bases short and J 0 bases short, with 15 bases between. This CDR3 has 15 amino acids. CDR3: CASRSFMDNSYEQYF. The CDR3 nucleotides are TGTGCCAGCAGGTCGTTTATGGACAACTCCTACGAGCAGTACTTC.

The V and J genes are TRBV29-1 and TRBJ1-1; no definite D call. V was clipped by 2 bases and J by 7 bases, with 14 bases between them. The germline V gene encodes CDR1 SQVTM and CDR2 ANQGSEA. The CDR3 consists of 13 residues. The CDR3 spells CSVETGLNDEAFF. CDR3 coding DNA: TGCAGCGTTGAAACCGGTCTAAATGATGAAGCTTTCTTT.

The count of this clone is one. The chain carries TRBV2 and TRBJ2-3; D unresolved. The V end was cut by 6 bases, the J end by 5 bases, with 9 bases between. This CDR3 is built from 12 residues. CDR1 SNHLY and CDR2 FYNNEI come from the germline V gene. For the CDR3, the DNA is TGTGCCAGCAGAGACTGGGTAGATACGCAGTATTTT. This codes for CASRDWVDTQYF.

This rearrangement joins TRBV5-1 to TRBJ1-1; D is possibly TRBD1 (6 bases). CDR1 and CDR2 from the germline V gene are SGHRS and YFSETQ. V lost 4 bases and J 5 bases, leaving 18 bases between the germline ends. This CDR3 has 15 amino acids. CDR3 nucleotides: TGCGCCAGCAGCGGGAGCGGGGGCAGGGTAACTGAAGCTTTCTTT. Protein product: CASSGSGGRVTEAFF.

The CDR3 spells CASSLGGRGFNRGELFF. In DNA, the CDR3 is TGTGCCAGCAGCTTAGGCGGCAGGGGCTTTAATCGGGGGGAGCTGTTTTTT. The chain couples TRBV7-8 to TRBJ2-2; D may be TRBD1 (6 bases). Deletions cut 1 base from V and 8 bases from J, with 20 bases between. The germline V gene encodes CDR1 SGHVS and CDR2 FQNEAQ. The CDR3 length is 17 residues.

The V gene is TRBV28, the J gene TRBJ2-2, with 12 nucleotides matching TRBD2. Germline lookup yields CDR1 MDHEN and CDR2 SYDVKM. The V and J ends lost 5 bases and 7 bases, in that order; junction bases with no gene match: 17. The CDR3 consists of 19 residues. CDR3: CASSPEPLGLAGQSGELFF. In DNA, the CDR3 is TGTGCCAGCAGTCCCGAACCCCTCGGACTAGCGGGGCAAAGCGGGGAGCTGTTTTTT.

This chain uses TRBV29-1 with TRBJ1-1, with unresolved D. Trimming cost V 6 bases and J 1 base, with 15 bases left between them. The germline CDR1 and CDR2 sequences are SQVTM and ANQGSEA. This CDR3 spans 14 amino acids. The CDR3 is CSVTRGGQNTEAFF. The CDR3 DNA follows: TGCAGCGTAACCCGGGGAGGGCAGAACACTGAAGCTTTCTTT.

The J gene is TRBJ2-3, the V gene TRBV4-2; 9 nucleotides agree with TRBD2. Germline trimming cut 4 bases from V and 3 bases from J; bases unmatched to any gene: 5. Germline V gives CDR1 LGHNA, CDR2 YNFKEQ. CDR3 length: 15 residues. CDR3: CASSPTSGTTDTQYF. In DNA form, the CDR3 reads TGTGCCAGCAGCCCGACTAGCGGCACAACAGATACGCAGTATTTT.

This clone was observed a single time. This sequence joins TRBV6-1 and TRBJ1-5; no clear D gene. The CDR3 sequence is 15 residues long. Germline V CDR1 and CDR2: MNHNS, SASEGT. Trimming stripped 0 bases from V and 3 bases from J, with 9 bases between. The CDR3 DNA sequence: TGTGCCAGCAGTGAAGCGTCACAGTACAATCAGCCCCAGCATTTT. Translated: CASSEASQYNQPQHF.

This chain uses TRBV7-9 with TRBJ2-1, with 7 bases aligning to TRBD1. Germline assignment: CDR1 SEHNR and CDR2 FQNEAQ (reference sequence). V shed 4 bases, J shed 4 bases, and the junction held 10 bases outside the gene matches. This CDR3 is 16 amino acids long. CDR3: CASSSRDSPSYNEQFF. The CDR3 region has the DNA TGTGCCAGCAGCTCCCGGGACAGTCCTTCGTACAATGAGCAGTTCTTC.

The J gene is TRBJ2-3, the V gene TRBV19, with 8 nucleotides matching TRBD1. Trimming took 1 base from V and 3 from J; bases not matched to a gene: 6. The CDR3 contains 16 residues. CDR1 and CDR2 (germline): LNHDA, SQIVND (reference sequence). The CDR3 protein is CASSIGGRGRTDTQYF. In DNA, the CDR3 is TGTGCCAGTAGTATAGGTGGCAGGGGGCGGACAGATACGCAGTATTTT.

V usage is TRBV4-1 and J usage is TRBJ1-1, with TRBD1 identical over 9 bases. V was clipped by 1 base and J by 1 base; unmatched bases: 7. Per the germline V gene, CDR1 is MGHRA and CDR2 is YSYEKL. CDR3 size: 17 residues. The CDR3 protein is CASSQGRWGQGNTEAFF. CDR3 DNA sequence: TGCGCCAGCAGCCAAGGACGATGGGGACAGGGGAACACTGAAGCTTTCTTT.

The CDR3 DNA reads as TGTGCCAGCAGTGCTAGCGGGGGGGCCGGGTCTCAGTTCTTC. This sequence encodes CASSASGGAGSQFF. The chain employs TRBV14 and TRBJ2-1; 12 bases fit TRBD2. Trimming cost V 6 bases and J 13 bases; bases outside gene matches: 10. Germline V gene lookup returns CDR1 SGHDN and CDR2 FVKESK. CDR3 size: 14 residues.

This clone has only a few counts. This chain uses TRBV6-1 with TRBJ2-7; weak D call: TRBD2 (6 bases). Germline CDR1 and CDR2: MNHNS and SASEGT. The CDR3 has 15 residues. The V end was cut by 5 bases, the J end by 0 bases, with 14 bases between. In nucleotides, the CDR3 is TGTGCCAGCAGTCCGGGACTGGAAAGCTCCTACGAGCAGTACTTC. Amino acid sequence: CASSPGLESSYEQYF.

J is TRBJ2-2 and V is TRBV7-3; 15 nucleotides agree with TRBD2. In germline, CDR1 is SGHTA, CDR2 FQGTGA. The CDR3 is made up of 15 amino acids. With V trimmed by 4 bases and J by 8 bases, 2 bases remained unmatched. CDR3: CASSSGLAGGGELFF. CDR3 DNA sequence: TGTGCCAGCAGCTCGGGACTAGCGGGAGGTGGGGAGCTGTTTTTT.

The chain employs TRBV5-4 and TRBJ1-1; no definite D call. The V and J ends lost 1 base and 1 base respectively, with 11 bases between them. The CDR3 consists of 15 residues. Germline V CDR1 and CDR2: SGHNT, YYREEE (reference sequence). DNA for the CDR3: TGTGCCAGCAGCTTGTACCGTCCGGGGAACACTGAAGCTTTCTTT. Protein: CASSLYRPGNTEAFF.

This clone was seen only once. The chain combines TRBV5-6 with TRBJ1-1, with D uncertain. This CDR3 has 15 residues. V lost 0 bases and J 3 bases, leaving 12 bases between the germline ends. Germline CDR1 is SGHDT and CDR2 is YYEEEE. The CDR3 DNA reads TGTGCCAGCAGCTTGGTCTGGGGAGAGGACACTGAAGCTTTCTTT. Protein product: CASSLVWGEDTEAFF. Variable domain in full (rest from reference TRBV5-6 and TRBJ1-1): DAGVTQSPTHLIKTRGQQVTLRCSPKSGHDTVSWYQQALGQGPQFIFQYYEEEERQRGNFPDRFSGHQFPNYSSELNVNALLLGDSALYLCASSLVWGEDTEAFFGQGTRLTVV.

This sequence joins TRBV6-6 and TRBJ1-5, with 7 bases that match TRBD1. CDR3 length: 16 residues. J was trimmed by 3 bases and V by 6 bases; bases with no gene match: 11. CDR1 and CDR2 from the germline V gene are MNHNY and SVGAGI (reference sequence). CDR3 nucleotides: TGTGCCAGCAGCCCCCCGGGACAGCATTTCAATCAGCCCCAGCATTTT. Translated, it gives CASSPPGQHFNQPQHF.

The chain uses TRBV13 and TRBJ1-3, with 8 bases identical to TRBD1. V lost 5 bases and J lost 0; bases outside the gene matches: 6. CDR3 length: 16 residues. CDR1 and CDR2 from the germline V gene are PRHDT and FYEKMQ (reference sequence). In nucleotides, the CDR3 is TGTGCCAGCAGCCCAGACACAGGGGGCTCTGGAAACACCATATATTTT. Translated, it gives CASSPDTGGSGNTIYF.

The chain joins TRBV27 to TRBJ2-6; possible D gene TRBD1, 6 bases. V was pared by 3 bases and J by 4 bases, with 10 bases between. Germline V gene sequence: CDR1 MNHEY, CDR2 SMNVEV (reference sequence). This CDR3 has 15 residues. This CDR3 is CASSFDRLGANVLTF. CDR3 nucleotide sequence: TGTGCCAGCAGTTTCGACAGGTTAGGGGCCAACGTCCTGACTTTC.